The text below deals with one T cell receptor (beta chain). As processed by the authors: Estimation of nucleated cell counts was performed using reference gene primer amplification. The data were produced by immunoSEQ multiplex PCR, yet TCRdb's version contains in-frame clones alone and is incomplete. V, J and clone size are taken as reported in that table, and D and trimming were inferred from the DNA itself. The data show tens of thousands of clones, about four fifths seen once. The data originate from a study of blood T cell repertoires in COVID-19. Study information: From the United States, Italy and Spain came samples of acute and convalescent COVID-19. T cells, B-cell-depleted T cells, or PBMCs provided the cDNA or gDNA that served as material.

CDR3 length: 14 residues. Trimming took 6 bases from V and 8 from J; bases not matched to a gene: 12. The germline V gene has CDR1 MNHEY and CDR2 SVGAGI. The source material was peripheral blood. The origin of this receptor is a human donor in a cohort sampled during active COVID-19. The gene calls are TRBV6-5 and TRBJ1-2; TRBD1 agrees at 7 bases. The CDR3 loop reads CASSTGTVGKGYTF. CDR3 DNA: TGTGCCAGCAGCACCGGGACAGTGGGGAAGGGCTACACCTTC.